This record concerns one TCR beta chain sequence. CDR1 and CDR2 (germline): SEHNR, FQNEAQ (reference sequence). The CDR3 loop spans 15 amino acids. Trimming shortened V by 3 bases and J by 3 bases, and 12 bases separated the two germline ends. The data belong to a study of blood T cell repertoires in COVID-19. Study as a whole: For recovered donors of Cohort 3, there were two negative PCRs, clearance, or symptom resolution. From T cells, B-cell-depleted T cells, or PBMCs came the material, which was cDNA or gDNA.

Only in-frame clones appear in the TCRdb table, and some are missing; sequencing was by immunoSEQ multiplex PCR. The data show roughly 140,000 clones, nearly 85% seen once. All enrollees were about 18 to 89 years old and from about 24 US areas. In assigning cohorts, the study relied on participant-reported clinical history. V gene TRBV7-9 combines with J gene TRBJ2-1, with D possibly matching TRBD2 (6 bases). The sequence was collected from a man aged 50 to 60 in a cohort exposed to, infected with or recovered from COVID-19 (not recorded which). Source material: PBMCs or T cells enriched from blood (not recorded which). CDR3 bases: TGTGCCAGCAGCTTGCCCGGTAGCGGCTACAATGAGCAGTTCTTC. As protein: CASSLPGSGYNEQFF.